The 5 T cell receptor beta chains below come from one sample, sequenced in a study of cytomegalovirus exposure and HLA in healthy donors. PCR was performed using 60 Vbeta and 13 Jbeta primers. Data came from immunoSEQ multiplex PCR; TCRdb stores just in-frame clones and leaves some out. The sample has 130,000 or so clones, around 75% seen once; the top ten hold just under 3%. The sample taken for sequencing was PBMCs. These TCRs come from a woman aged 35 to 49 in good health and CMV-seropositive.

This chain links TRBV7-2 with TRBJ1-2; D is unresolved. The germline V and J ends were trimmed by 5 bases and 3 bases, with 10 bases remaining between them. Per germline, CDR1 SGHTA and CDR2 FQGNSA. The CDR3 has 13 residues. The CDR3 reads CASSALPDYGYTF. DNA for the CDR3: TGTGCCAGCAGCGCCCTCCCGGACTATGGCTACACCTTC.

About this clone itself: At one of its ends the junction is not consistent with the germline gene, which may arise from a read error. V is TRBV13 and J is TRBJ2-1; 7 bases match TRBD2. Germline CDR1 and CDR2: PRHDT and FYEKMQ (reference sequence). The CDR3 sequence is 15 residues long. Here the CDR3 reads CASSLGWGGLGEQFF. In DNA, the CDR3 is TGTGCCAGCAGCCTAGGGTGGGGGGGTCTGGGTGAGCAGTTCTTC. Supplemented by reference TRBV13 and TRBJ2-1, the full variable domain reads AAGVIQSPRHLIKEKRETATLKCYPIPRHDTVYWYQQGPGQDPQFLISFYEKMQSDKGSIPDRFSAQQFSDYHSELNMSSLELGDSALYFCASSLGWGGLGEQFFGPGTRLTVL.

V usage is TRBV5-1 and J usage is TRBJ2-7, with D unresolved. This CDR3 spans 13 amino acids. Looked up from germline, CDR1 is SGHRS and CDR2 is YFSETQ. V was shortened by 0 bases and J by 6 bases, with 10 bases between the two germline ends. The CDR3 nucleotides read TGCGCCAGCAGCTTGGCGTTTGGGCCCGAGCAGTACTTC. This translates into CASSLAFGPEQYF.

The chain is built from TRBV7-6 and TRBJ2-1; no definite D call. Trimming took off 7 bases at V and 5 bases at J, with 15 bases between the two ends. The V gene's germline CDR1 is SGHVS and CDR2 FNYEAQ. CDR3 length: 14 residues. The CDR3 coding sequence is TGTGCCAGCACCCCCTCGACACTGAACAATGAGCAGTTCTTC. This encodes CASTPSTLNNEQFF.

The chain employs TRBV28 and TRBJ2-7; 7 nucleotides agree with TRBD1. Trimming at V came to 3 bases and at J to 2 bases, leaving 4 bases not matched to a gene. CDR1 and CDR2 (germline): MDHEN, SYDVKM. CDR3 length: 14 residues. CDR3 DNA sequence: TGTGCCAGCAGTTTGCGACAGGGACCCTACGAGCAGTACTTC. It encodes CASSLRQGPYEQYF.